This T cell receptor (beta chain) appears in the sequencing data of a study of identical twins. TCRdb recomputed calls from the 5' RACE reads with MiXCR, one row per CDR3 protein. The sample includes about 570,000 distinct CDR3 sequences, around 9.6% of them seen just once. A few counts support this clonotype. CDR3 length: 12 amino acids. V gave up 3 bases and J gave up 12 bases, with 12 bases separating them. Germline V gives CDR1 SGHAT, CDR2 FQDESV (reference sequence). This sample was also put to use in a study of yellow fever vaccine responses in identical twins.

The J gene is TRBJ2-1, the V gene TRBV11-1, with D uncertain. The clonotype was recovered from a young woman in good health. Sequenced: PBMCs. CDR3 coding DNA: TGTGCCAGCAGCTTCCCTCTCGCGCTGCAGTTCTTC. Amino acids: CASSFPLALQFF.